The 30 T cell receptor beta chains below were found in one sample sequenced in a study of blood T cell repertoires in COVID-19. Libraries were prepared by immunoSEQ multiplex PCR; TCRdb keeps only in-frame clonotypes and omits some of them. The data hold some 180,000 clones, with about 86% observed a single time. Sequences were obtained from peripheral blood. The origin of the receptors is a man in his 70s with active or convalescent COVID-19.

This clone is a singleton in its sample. In DNA, the CDR3 is TGTGCCAGCTCACCCCCCGGACAGCGCTCCTACAATGAGCAGTTCTTC. Translated, it gives CASSPPGQRSYNEQFF. The chain couples TRBV18 to TRBJ2-1; a weak D match, TRBD1 (6 bases). Trimming removed 3 bases at V and 0 bases at J, with 12 bases between. Per the germline V gene, CDR1 is KGHSH and CDR2 is LQKENI. The CDR3 contains 16 residues.

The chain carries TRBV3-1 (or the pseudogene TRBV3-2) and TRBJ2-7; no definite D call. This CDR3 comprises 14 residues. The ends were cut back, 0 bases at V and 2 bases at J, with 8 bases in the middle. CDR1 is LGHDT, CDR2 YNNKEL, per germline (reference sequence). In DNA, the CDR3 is TGTGCCAGCAGCCAAGAATACGGTCCCTACGAGCAGTACTTC. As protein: CASSQEYGPYEQYF.

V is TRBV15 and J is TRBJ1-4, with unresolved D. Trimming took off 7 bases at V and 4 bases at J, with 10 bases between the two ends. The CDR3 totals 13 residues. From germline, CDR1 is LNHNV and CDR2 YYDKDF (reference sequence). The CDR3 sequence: CATMRGNNEKLFF. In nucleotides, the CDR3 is TGTGCCACCATGCGGGGAAATAATGAAAAACTGTTTTTT.

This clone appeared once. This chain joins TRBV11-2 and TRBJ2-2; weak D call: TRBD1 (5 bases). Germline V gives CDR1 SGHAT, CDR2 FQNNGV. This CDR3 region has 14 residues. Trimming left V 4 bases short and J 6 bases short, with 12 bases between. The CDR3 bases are TGTGCCAGCAGCTCTAATCAGGGTGCCGGGGAGCTGTTTTTT. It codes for CASSSNQGAGELFF.

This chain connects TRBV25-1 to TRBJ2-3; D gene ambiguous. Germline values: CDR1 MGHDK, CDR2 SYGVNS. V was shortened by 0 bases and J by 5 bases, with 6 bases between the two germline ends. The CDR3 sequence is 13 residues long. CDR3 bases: TGTGCCAGCAGTGAATATAGTATAGATACGCAGTATTTT. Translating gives CASSEYSIDTQYF. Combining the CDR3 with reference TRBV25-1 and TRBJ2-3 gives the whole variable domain EADIYQTPRYLVIGTGKKITLECSQTMGHDKMYWYQQDPGMELHLIHYSYGVNSTEKGDLSSESTVSRIRTEHFPLTLESARPSHTSQYLCASSEYSIDTQYFGPGTRLTVL.

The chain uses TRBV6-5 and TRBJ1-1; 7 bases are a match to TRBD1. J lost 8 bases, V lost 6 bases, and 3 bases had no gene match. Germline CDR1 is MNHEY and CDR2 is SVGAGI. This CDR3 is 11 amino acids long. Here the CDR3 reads CASSGTAEAFF. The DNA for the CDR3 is TGTGCCAGCAGCGGGACAGCAGAAGCTTTCTTT.

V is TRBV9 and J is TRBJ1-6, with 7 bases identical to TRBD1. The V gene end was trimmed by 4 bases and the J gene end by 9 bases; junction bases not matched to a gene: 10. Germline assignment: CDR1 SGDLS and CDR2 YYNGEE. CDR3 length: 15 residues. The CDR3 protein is CASSLRQGIGSPLHF. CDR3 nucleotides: TGTGCCAGCAGCCTTAGACAGGGTATTGGTTCACCCCTCCACTTT.

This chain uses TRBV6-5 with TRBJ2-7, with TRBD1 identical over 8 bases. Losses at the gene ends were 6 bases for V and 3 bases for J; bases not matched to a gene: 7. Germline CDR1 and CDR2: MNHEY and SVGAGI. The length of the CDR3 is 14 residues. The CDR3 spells CASRTPRGLYEQYF. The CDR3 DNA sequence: TGTGCCAGCAGGACCCCCAGGGGGCTCTACGAGCAGTACTTC.

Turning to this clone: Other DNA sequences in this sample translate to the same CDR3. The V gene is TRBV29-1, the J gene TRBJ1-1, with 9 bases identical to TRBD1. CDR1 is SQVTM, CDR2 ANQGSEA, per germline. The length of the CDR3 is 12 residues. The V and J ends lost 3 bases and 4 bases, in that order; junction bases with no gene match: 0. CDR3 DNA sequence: TGCAGCGTTGAGACAGGGGGCACTGAAGCTTTCTTT. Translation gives CSVETGGTEAFF.

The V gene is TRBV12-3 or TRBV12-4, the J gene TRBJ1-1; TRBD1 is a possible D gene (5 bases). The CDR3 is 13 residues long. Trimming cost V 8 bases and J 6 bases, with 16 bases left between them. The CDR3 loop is CASSRQGSSEAFF. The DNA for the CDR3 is TGTGCCAGCTCGCGGCAGGGATCTTCTGAAGCTTTCTTT.

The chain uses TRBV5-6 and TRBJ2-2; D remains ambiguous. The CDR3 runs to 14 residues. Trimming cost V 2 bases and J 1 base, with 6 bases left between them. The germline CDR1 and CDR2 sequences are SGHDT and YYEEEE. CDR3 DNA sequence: TGTGCCAGCAGCTTACGCAGGAACACCGGGGAGCTGTTTTTT. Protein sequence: CASSLRRNTGELFF.

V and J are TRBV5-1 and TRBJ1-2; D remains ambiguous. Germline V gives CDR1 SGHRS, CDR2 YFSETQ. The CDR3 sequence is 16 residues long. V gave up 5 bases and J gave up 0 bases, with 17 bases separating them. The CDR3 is CASRPSSAAPNYGYTF. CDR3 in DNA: TGCGCCAGCAGACCTAGCTCTGCAGCACCTAACTATGGCTACACCTTC.

CDR3 region: CASSDRQTTNEKLFF. The CDR3 nucleotides read TGTGCCAGCTCAGACAGACAGACAACTAATGAAAAACTGTTTTTT. The V and J genes are TRBV18 and TRBJ1-4, with D maybe TRBD1 (5 bases). V was trimmed by 5 bases and J by 0 bases, leaving 10 bases between them. Germline V gene data show CDR1 as KGHSH and CDR2 as LQKENI. The CDR3 contains 15 residues.

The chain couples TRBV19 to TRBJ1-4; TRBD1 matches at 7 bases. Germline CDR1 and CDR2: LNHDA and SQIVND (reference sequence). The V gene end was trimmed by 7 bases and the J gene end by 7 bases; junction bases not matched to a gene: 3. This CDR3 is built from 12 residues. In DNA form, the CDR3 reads TGTGCCAGTAATTACAGGGGTGAAAAACTGTTTTTT. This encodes CASNYRGEKLFF.

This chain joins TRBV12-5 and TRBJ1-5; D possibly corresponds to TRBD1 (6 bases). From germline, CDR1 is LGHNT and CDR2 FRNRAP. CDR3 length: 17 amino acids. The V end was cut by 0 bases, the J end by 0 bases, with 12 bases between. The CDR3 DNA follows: TGTGCTAGTGGTTTGGTACAGGGTGGTTATAGCAATCAGCCCCAGCATTTT. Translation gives CASGLVQGGYSNQPQHF.

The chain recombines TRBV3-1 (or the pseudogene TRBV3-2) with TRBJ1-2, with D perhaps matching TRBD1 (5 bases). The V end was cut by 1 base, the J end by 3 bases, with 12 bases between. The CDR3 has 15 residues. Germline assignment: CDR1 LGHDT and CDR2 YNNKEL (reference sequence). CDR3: CASSQGDGGYYGYTF. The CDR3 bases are TGTGCCAGCAGCCAAGGAGACGGGGGGTACTATGGCTACACCTTC.

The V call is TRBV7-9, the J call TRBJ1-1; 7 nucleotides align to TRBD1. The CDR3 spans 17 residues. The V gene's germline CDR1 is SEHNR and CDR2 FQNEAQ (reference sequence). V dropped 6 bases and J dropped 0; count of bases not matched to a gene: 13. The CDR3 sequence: CASSTDHGTAMNTEAFF. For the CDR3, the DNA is TGTGCCAGCAGTACAGACCACGGGACAGCCATGAACACTGAAGCTTTCTTT.

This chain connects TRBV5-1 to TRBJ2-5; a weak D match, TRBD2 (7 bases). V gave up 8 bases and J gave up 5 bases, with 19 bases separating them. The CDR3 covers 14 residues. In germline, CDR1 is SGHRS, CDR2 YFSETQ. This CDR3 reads CASRGAEYVETQYF. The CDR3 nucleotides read TGCGCCAGTCGGGGGGCCGAGTACGTCGAGACCCAGTACTTC.

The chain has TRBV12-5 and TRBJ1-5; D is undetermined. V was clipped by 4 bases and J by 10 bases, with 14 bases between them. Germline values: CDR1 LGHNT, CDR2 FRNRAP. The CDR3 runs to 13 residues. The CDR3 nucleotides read TGTGCTAGTGGTTCCACTATCGGGGAACCCCAGCATTTT. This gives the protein CASGSTIGEPQHF.

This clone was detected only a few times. The CDR3 DNA reads TGTGCCACCACCCAGATTGGGGGGGGCTCCTACGAGCAGTACTTC. Encoded protein: CATTQIGGGSYEQYF. This chain uses TRBV15 with TRBJ2-7, with TRBD2 identical over 7 bases. This CDR3 comprises 15 residues. Germline trimming cut 7 bases from V and 0 bases from J; bases unmatched to any gene: 9. The V gene's germline CDR1 is LNHNV and CDR2 YYDKDF (reference sequence).

CDR3 nucleotide sequence: TGTGCCAGCAGTGACCAGTTAGGAGCTAACTATGGCTACACCTTC. Amino acid sequence: CASSDQLGANYGYTF. The chain has TRBV6-6 and TRBJ1-2; D uncertain. Germline loops: CDR1 MNHNY, CDR2 SVGAGI (reference sequence). The CDR3 totals 15 residues. Between the trimmed V and J ends, which lost 5 bases and 0 bases, there was a span of 13 bases.

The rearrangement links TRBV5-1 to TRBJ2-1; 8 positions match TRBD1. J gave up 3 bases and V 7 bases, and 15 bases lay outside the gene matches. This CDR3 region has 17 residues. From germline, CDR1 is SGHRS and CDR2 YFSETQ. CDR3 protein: CASQRTGNLGDYNEQFF. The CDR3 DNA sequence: TGCGCCAGCCAGAGGACAGGGAATCTTGGGGACTACAATGAGCAGTTCTTC.

DNA for the CDR3: TGTGCCAGCAGCGTAGCTACCAGCGGGGGGACCTACGAGCAGTACTTC. Protein: CASSVATSGGTYEQYF. This chain joins TRBV9 and TRBJ2-7; TRBD2 matches 9 bases. There are 16 residues in the CDR3. CDR1 is SGDLS, CDR2 YYNGEE, per germline. The V segment lost 0 bases and the J segment 2 bases; nucleotides outside the gene matches: 6.

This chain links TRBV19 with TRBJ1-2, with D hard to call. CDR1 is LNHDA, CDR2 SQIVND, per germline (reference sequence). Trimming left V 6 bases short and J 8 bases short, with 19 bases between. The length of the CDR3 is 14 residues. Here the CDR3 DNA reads TGTGCCAGTAGAACGACACCCTCCTCGGGGGGCTACACCTTC. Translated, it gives CASRTTPSSGGYTF. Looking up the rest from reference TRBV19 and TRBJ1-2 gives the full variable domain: DGGITQSPKYLFRKEGQNVTLSCEQNLNHDAMYWYRQDPGQGLRLIYYSQIVNDFQKGDIAEGYSVSREKKESFPLTVTSAQKNPTAFYLCASRTTPSSGGYTFGSGTRLTVV.

Here the CDR3 DNA reads TGTGCCAGCAGTTCCGCCGGGACAGTTAATTCACCCCTCCACTTT. Its translation: CASSSAGTVNSPLHF. This chain links TRBV28 with TRBJ1-6, with 7 bases identical to TRBD1. This CDR3 has 15 amino acids. From germline, CDR1 is MDHEN and CDR2 SYDVKM. V was pared by 4 bases and J by 6 bases, with 6 bases of the junction left unmatched.

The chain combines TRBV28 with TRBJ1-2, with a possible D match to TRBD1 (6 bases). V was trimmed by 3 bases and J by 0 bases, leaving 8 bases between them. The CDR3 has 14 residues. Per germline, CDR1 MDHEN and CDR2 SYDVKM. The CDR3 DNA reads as TGTGCCAGCAGTTTCGACAGGACTAACTATGGCTACACCTTC. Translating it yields CASSFDRTNYGYTF.

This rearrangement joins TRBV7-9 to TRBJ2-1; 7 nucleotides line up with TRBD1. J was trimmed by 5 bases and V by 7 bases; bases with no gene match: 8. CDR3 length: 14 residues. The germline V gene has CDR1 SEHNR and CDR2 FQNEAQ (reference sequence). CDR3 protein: CASTHWGQHNEQFF. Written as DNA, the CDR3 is TGTGCCAGCACGCATTGGGGACAGCACAATGAGCAGTTCTTC.

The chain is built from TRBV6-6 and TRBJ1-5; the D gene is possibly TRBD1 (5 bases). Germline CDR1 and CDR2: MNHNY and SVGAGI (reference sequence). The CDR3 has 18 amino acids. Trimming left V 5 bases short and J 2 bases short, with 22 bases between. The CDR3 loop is CASSRQRQTSGGNQPQHF. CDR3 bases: TGTGCCAGCAGTCGACAGAGACAGACGTCTGGAGGCAATCAGCCCCAGCATTTT.

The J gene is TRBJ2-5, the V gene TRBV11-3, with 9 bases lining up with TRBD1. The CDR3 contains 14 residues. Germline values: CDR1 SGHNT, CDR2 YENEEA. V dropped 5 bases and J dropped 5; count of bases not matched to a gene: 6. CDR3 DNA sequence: TGTGCCAGCAGCCAGGGACAGGGCCATGAGACCCAGTACTTC. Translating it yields CASSQGQGHETQYF.

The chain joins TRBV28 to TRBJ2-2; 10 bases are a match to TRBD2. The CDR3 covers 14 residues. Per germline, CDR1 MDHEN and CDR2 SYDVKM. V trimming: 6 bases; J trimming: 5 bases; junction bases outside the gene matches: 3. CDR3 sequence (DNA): TGTGCCAGCAGGGGGACTAGCGATACCGGGGAGCTGTTTTTT. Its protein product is CASRGTSDTGELFF. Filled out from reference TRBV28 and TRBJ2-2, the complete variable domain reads DVKVTQSSRYLVKRTGEKVFLECVQDMDHENMFWYRQDPGLGLRLIYFSYDVKMKEKGDIPEGYSVSREKKERFSLILESASTNQTSMYLCASRGTSDTGELFFGEGSRLTVL.